This T cell receptor (beta chain) was obtained from a study of brain T cells in children with intractable seizures (dated by TCRdb to the early 2020s). Regarding the study in general: As a first screen for immune gene transcripts, resected brain tissue from under 70 pediatric epilepsy surgery cases was run on a NanoString immunology panel. Of the approximately 12 selected surgery cases, pre-surgery blood was also sequenced for eight, so four had brain tissue only.

TCR beta chain sequences were generated from genomic DNA using the immunoSEQ assay. Processing in the source paper ran as follows. Any CDR3 sequence that did not begin with the conserved framework cysteine at position 104 was removed by hand. To get clonality, the normalized Shannon's Diversity Index was subtracted from one, giving values from 0 (maximal diversity) to 1 (oligoclonal). To check whether a given CDR3 had different frequencies in two samples, for example brain versus blood, chi-squared comparison-of-proportions tests were used. Public clonotypes were identified through searches of immuneACCESS, and similarity to known antiviral clonotypes was evaluated with the VDJdb browser. Held by TCRdb, this immuneACCESS table contains in-frame sequences only and omits some clones. Under half of the omission traces to an unresolved V gene where checked; the cause of the rest is unknown. The V and J calls and the clone size are those of that table, but D and trimming were determined from the DNA. The sample data list 300,000 to 400,000 clones, and 93% of these were observed just once. The top ten hold about 6% of the sample.

In light of the paper, this sample's time point label describes: blood from clinic visit 5 months post-surgery; TSC patient then seizure free. Surgery cases with the highest brain T cell transcript signatures were selected for TCR beta chain sequencing of brain tissue and, where available, blood. Patients had been treated with at least one anti-epileptic drug before surgery. TCR-sequenced patients were children with drug-resistant epilepsy due to tuberous sclerosis complex, focal cortical dysplasia, Rasmussen encephalitis or hemimegalencephaly. Bulk genomic DNA was extracted from unsorted brain tissue and whole blood with the Monarch genomic DNA purification kit. The CDR3 holds 14 amino acids from the cysteine to the phenylalanine. Kept here is only the CDR3 DNA, which spans 42 bases and is read in frame from base 1. CDR1 and CDR2, looked up from the germline V gene, are KGHSH and LQKENI. The V and J ends are trimmed by 4 bases and 5 bases, leaving 12 bases between them.

Study-wide findings and limitations: Sequencing depth differed between pre- and post-surgery blood, so clones missing from the pre-surgery sample may reflect undersampling. Viral specificity was inferred solely from CDR3 sequence similarity, and the HCMV serostatus of the patients was not known.

Points on this clone: Its antigen is unknown. Qualities for individual bases were not recorded, and no much larger clone is one base off.

The TCR was taken from a boy under two years old with tuberous sclerosis and intractable seizures. The chain couples TRBV18 to TRBJ2-1; TRBD1 could be the D gene, as 6 bases match. The sample was peripheral blood, taken approximately 5 months after surgery. The CDR3 protein is CASSQSQGDNEQFF. The nucleotide sequence reads TGTGCCAGCTCACAATCACAGGGAGACAATGAGCAGTTCTTC.